This TCR beta chain is drawn from a study of blood T cell repertoires in COVID-19. The CDR3 loop spans 12 amino acids. The germline CDR1 and CDR2 sequences are SNHLY and FYNNEI. Trimming stripped 6 bases from V and 8 bases from J, with 11 bases between. The repertoire was sequenced with immunoSEQ multiplex PCR; TCRdb's copy has only in-frame clones and lacks some. The sample includes over 85,000 clones, 85% of them seen just once. The chain is built from TRBV2 and TRBJ2-1, with a tentative D call TRBD2 (5 bases). This clonotype originated in a man at least 80 years old with acute or convalescent COVID-19. Input material: peripheral blood. The CDR3 region has the DNA TGTGCCAGCAGCCTCATAGCGTATGAGCAGTTCTTC. As protein: CASSLIAYEQFF.